Listed below are T cell receptor beta chains from one sample, sequenced in a study of blood T cell repertoires in COVID-19. Clones were read by immunoSEQ multiplex PCR, and TCRdb kept only the in-frame ones, dropping some. The sample carries more than 200,000 clones, roughly 83% recorded once. Material: peripheral blood. The source is a man older than 75 with acute or convalescent COVID-19. CDR3s include the opening cysteine and the closing phenylalanine or tryptophan. A D gene is named only where the DNA matches it firmly. Clone size is shown for a subset of rows, as once, few, many or a class of expanded clone.

V gene	J gene	D gene	clone size	CDR3 DNA	CDR3 protein
TRBV5-1	TRBJ1-1	TRBD1	NA	TGCGCCAGCAGCTTGGAGACAGGGGTAGGAGCTTTCTTT	CASSLETGVGAFF
TRBV30	TRBJ1-3	NA	NA	TGTGCCTGGAGTGTACGGGCGGGCACCATATATTTT	CAWSVRAGTIYF
TRBV2	TRBJ1-1	NA	NA	TGTGCCAGCAGTGGGGGCAGGATGAACACTGAAGCTTTCTTT	CASSGGRMNTEAFF
TRBV27	TRBJ1-1	TRBD1	NA	TGTGCCAGCCGCGCAGGGGGATGGGATGAAGCTTTCTTT	CASRAGGWDEAFF
TRBV9	TRBJ2-7	TRBD1	NA	TGTGCCAGCAGCCCTGGACAGGGGGCCTACTACGAGCAGTACTTC	CASSPGQGAYYEQYF
TRBV24-1	TRBJ1-2	NA	NA	TGTGCCACCAGTGCCGGGGACTATGGCTACACCTTC	CATSAGDYGYTF
TRBV5-1	TRBJ2-3	NA	NA	TGCGCCAGCAGCTTGGAAACATTTAGCACAGATACGCAGTATTTT	CASSLETFSTDTQYF
TRBV28	TRBJ2-7	TRBD1	NA	TGTGCCAGCAGTAACAGGGGGGCTTTTTACGAGCAGTACTTC	CASSNRGAFYEQYF
TRBV5-1	TRBJ2-3	NA	few	TGCGCCAGCAGCTTGGTCGGGCCGAGCCGGGGAACGCAGTATTTT	CASSLVGPSRGTQYF
TRBV28	TRBJ2-4	TRBD1	NA	TGTGCCAGCAGGGGGACAGACCTTCCCTCCAAAAACATTCAGTACTTC	CASRGTDLPSKNIQYF
TRBV5-1	TRBJ2-3	NA	NA	TGCGCCAGCAGCTTGGACAGCTGGGGAGAGGATACGCAGTATTTT	CASSLDSWGEDTQYF
TRBV5-1	TRBJ1-2	TRBD1	NA	TGCGCCAGCAGCGTGACAGGGGGCGCGGGTGGCTACACCTTC	CASSVTGGAGGYTF
TRBV6-5	TRBJ2-4	TRBD2	NA	TGTGCCAGCAGTTACTCTAGCGGGGGGGCCAAAAACATTCAGTACTTC	CASSYSSGGAKNIQYF
TRBV2	TRBJ1-5	NA	once	TGTGCCAGCAGCTACCGGGAGGAAGGCGGTCAGCCCCAGCATTTT	CASSYREEGGQPQHF
TRBV30	TRBJ1-2	NA	NA	TGTGCCTGGAGTGTCCCAGGAGGGACGAATGGCTACACCTTC	CAWSVPGGTNGYTF
TRBV4-2	TRBJ2-7	TRBD2	many	TGTGCCAGCAGACCCGGGACTAGCGGCTACGAGCAGTACTTC	CASRPGTSGYEQYF
TRBV10-3	TRBJ2-2	TRBD2	NA	TGTGCCATCCGGGGGGGGGCATCGAACACCGGGGAGCTGTTTTTT	CAIRGGASNTGELFF
TRBV7-3	TRBJ2-3	TRBD2	once	TGTGCCAGCAGCTTAGTAGCTAGCGGATCAGATACGCAGTATTTT	CASSLVASGSDTQYF
TRBV15	TRBJ2-7	TRBD1	NA	TGTGCCACCAGCACCCTTAGTGCAGGGGGTTCTTTCTACGAGCAGTACTTC	CATSTLSAGGSFYEQYF
TRBV24-1	TRBJ2-3	TRBD2	once	TGTGCCACCAGTGTACGGACTAGCGGGAGGTCCACAGATACGCAGTATTTT	CATSVRTSGRSTDTQYF
TRBV11-3	TRBJ2-1	NA	NA	TGTGCCAGCAGCTTGCGCGTTTCAGGGCGTGATGAGCAGTTCTTC	CASSLRVSGRDEQFF
TRBV18	TRBJ2-5	TRBD2	NA	TGTGCCAGCTCACCAAGACTAGCGGGATCCCAAGAGACCCAGTACTTC	CASSPRLAGSQETQYF
TRBV5-1	TRBJ2-1	TRBD2	NA	TGCGCCAGCAGTTATGATGGGACTAGCGGACGCAATGAGCAGTTCTTC	CASSYDGTSGRNEQFF
TRBV19	TRBJ2-2	NA	NA	TGTGCCAGTAGTATCCGAGTCCGCGCCCAGGGAACCGGGGAGCTGTTTTTT	CASSIRVRAQGTGELFF
TRBV5-1	TRBJ2-2	NA	NA	TGCGCCAGCAGCTTGGAGCCGACACTCACCGGGGAGCTGTTTTTT	CASSLEPTLTGELFF
TRBV7-9	TRBJ2-7	NA	NA	TGTGCCAGCAGCTTAGGACGAGGATGGCAGTACTTC	CASSLGRGWQYF
TRBV19	TRBJ2-5	TRBD2	NA	TGTGCCAGTAGTAGGACTAGCAGGGAAGAGACCCAGTACTTC	CASSRTSREETQYF
TRBV5-4	TRBJ1-1	TRBD1	few	TGTGCCAGCAGCAAAACCTCCGGGACAGTGAACACTGAAGCTTTCTTT	CASSKTSGTVNTEAFF